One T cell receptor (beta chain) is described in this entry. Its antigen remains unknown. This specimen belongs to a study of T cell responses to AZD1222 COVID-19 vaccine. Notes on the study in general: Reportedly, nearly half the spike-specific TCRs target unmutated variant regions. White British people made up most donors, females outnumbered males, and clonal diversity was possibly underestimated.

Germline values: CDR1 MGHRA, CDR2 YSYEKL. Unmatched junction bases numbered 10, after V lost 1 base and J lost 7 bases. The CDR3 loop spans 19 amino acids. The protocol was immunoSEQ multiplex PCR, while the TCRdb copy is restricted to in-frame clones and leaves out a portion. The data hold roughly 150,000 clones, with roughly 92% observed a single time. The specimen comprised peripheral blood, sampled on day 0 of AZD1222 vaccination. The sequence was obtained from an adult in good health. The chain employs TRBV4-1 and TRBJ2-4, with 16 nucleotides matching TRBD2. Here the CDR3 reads CASSQAGTSGGASGNIQYF. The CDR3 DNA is TGCGCCAGCAGCCAAGCCGGGACTAGCGGGGGGGCGTCGGGGAACATTCAGTACTTC.